The following is a TCR beta chain sequence with its context. These data come from a study of blood T cell repertoires in COVID-19. Across the whole study: Sites across the United States, Italy and Spain contributed samples from acute and convalescent COVID-19. PBMCs, B-cell-depleted T cells, or T cells provided the cDNA or gDNA that made up the material.

V lost 5 bases, J lost 0 bases, and 8 bases stayed unmatched. CDR1 is SGHRS, CDR2 YFSETQ, per germline. The CDR3 totals 16 residues. In the study's own analysis: Estimation of nucleated cell counts relied on the amplification of reference gene primers. The protocol was immunoSEQ multiplex PCR, while the TCRdb copy is restricted to in-frame clones and leaves out a portion. V, J and clone size reflect that table, while D and trimming were determined from the DNA. The table shows about 140,000 clones, with 81% occurring only once. The receptor's source is a human donor in a cohort sampled during active COVID-19. The chain carries TRBV5-1 and TRBJ2-3, with TRBD2 matching 8 bases. The sample was peripheral blood. CDR3 protein: CASRPRGGASTDTQYF. CDR3 DNA: TGCGCCAGCAGGCCCCGGGGGGGGGCTAGCACAGATACGCAGTATTTT.